The T cell receptor beta chain described here comes from a study of blood T cell repertoires in COVID-19. The V and J ends lost 5 bases and 1 base, in that order; junction bases with no gene match: 7. Germline V gene lookup returns CDR1 SGHRS and CDR2 YFSETQ. The CDR3 consists of 15 residues. Clones were sequenced by immunoSEQ multiplex PCR, and TCRdb holds only the in-frame ones, with some missing. The sample includes roughly 300,000 clones, 70% to 90% seen only once; the top ten take approximately 5.4%. V and J are TRBV5-1 and TRBJ1-1; 8 positions agree with TRBD1. This TCR derives from a woman under 40 who had recovered from COVID-19. The sample comprised PBMCs or T cells enriched from blood (not recorded which). The CDR3 DNA reads TGCGCCAGCAGTAATCAGGGGGCGGGGAACACTGAAGCTTTCTTT. It encodes CASSNQGAGNTEAFF.